This T cell receptor (beta chain) was obtained from a study of lymphopenia after photon versus proton radiotherapy. The study, taken as a whole, reports: A bigger post-nadir fall in TCR diversity correlated inversely with survival time in deceased patients. Under photons, naive T cells and diversity fell while effector/memory populations rose.

Regarding this clone: The target antigen is unknown.

Germline V gives CDR1 LNHDA, CDR2 SQIVND (reference sequence). Trimming pared 1 base from V and 9 bases from J, leaving 15 bases between. CDR3 size: 15 residues. Using immunoSEQ multiplex PCR, the repertoire was profiled, and TCRdb retains in-frame clones only, with some absent. The top ten hold around 2.2% of the sample, which has around 62,000 clones, approximately 84% seen once. This TCR came from a man aged 55-75 years with pancreatic cancer. Here the sequenced sample was peripheral blood, taken from a patient treated with proton-based radiotherapy. The chain carries TRBV19 and TRBJ1-4; perhaps TRBD1 as D (5 bases). The CDR3 spells CASSIGGLRHQKLFF. In DNA, the CDR3 is TGTGCCAGTAGTATAGGGGGCTTACGGCATCAAAAACTGTTTTTT.